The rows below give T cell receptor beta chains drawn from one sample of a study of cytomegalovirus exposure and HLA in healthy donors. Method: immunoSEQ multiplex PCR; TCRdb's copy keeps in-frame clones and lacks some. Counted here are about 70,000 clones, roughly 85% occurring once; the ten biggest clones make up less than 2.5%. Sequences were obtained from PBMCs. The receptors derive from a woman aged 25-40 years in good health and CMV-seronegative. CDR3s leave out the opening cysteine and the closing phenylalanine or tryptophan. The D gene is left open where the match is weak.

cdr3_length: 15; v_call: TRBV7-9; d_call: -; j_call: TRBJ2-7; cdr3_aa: ASSLAPGSGPSYEQY
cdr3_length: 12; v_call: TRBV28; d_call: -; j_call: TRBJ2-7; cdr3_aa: ASGSGTSHYEQY
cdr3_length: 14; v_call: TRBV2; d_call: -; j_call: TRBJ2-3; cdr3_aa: ASGLGGGPEADTQY
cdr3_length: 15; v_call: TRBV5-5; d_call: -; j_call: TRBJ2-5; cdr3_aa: ASSLSRLRGLGETQY
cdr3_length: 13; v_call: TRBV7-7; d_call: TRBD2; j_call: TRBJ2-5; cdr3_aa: ASSLGQREQETQY
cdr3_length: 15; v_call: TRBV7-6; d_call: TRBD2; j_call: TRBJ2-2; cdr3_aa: ASRIGAGGSGTGELF
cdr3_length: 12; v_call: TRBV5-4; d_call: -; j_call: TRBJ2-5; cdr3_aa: ASSPPSGKETQY
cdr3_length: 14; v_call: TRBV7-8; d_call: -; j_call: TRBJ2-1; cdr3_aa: ASSLFGGSSYNEQF
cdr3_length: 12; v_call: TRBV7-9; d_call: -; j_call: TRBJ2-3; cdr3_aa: ASSSRDVHGPQY
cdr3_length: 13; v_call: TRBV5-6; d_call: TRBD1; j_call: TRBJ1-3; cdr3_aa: ASSWGTGLGNTIY
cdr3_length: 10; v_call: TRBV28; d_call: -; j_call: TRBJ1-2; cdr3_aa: ASSLAQDGYT
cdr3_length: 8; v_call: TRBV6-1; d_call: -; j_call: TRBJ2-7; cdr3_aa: ASSDGGRY
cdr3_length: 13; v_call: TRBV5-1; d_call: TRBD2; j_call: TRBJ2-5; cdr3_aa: ASSLVGGSMETQY
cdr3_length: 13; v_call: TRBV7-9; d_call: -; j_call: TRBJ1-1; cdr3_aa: ASSLSQGMNTEAF
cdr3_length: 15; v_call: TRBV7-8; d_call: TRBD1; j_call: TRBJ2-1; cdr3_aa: ASKEKGRTGIYNEQF
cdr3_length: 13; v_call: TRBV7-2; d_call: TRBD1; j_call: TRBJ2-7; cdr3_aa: ASSLDGTESYEQY
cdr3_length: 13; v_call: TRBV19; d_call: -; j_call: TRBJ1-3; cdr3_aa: ASSISREKGNTIY
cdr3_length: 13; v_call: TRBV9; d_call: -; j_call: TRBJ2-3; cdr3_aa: ASSPTFWSTDTQY
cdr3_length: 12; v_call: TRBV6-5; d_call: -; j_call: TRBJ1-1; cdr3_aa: ASSDSTTNTEAF
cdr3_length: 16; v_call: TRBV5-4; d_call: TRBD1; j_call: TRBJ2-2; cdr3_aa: ASSLGGRGLGNTGELF
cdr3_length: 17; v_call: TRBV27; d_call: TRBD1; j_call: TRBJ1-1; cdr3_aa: ASSLGSRRDRGRNTEAF
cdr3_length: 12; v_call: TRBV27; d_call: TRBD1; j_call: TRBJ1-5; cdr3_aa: ASSLTGGNQPQH
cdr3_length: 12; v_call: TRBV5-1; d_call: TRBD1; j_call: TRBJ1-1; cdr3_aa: ASSFDRVGTEAF
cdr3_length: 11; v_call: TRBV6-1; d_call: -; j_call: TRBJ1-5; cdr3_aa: ASSTYLDQPQH
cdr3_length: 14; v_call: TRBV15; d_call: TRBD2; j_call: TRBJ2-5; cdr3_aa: ATSKGTRGSQETQY
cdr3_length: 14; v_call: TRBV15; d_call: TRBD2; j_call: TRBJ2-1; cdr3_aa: ATSSYRGVSYNEQF
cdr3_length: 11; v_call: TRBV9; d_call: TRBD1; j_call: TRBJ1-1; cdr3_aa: ASSPPGGAKAF
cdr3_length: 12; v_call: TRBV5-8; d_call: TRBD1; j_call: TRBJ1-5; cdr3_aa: ASSFGTGVQPQH
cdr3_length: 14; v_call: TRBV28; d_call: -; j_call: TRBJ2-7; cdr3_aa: ASSSLDGMLSYEQY
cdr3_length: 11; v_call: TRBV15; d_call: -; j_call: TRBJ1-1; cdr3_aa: ATSRVVGARAF
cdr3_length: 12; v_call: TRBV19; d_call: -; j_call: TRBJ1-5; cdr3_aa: ASSPYSLNQPQH
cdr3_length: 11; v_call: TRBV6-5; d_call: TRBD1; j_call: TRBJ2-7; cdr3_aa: ASSQDRDWEQY
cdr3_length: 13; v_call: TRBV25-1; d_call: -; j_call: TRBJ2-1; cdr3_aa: ASSDPGSSYNEQF
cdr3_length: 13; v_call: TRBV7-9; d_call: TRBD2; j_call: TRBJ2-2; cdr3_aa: ASSPRGGQTGELF
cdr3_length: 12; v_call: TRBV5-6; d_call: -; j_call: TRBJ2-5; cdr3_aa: ASSPRGFQETQY
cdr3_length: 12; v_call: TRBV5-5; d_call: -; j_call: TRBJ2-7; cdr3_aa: ASSSLRSMREQY
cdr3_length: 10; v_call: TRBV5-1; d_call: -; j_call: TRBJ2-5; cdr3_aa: ASSDTQETQY
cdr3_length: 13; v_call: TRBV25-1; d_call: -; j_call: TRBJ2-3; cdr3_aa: ASSDRGRVTDTQY
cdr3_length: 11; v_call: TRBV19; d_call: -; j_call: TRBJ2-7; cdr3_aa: ASSIAGLYEQY
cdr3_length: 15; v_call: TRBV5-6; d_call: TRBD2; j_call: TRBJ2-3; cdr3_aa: ASSLSGLAGSTDTQY
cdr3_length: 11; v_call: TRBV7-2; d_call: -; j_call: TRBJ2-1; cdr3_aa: ASSLRVANEQF
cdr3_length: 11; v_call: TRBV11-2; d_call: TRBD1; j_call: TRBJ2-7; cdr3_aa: ASSLDRVGEQY
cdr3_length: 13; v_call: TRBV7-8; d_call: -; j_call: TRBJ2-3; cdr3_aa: ASHGGQEVPDTQY
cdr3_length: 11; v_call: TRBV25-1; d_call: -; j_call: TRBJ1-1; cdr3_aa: ASSDRQNTEAF
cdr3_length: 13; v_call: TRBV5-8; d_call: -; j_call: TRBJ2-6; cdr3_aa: ASSLLIAGANVLT
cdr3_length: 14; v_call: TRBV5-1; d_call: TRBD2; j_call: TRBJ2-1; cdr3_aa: ASSSPGTSGFNEQF
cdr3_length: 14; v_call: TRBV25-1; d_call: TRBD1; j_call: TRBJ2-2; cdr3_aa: ASQTRGQGNTGELF
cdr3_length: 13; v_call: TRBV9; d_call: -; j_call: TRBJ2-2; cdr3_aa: ASSVAQGGTGELF
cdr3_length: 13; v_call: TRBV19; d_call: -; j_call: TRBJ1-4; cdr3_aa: ASSVAGIYNEKLF
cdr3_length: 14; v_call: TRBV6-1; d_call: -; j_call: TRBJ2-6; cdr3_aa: ASSEAAGSGANVLT
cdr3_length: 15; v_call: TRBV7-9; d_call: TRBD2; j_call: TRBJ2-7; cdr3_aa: ASSTGLAVGDNSEQY
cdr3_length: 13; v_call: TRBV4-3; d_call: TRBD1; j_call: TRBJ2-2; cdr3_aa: ASSQARQGRSELF
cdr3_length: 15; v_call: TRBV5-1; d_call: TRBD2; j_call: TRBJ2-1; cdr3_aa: ASRAGTSGSSYNEQF
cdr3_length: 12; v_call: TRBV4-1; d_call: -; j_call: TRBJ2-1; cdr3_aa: ASSPYGNYNEQF
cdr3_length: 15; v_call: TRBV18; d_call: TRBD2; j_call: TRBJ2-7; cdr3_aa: ASSPETSGSLLDEQY